A selection of T cell receptor beta chains follows, all from one sample in a study of human T cells and chemical hapten exposure. TCRdb fed the RACE reads into MiXCR, producing one record per CDR3 protein. The profile covers approximately 82,000 distinct CDR3 sequences, with roughly 10% appearing a single time and roughly 2.2% taken by the ten largest. The sequencing used whole blood, collected in connection with sensitization to the hapten diphenylcyclopropenone (DPC). Receptors were obtained from a man aged 35 to 55 with alopecia areata. Some clones in this sample may be carry-over from other donors' samples. Both conserved end residues are part of each CDR3. D genes are given only for firm matches. The size entry is marked missing in some rows and otherwise reads once, few, many or a size class.

d_call	v_call	clone_size	j_call	cdr3_aa	cdr3_nt
TRBD1	TRBV6-2/TRBV6-3	few	TRBJ2-1	CASSTGQGADEQFF	TGTGCCAGCAGTACCGGACAGGGGGCCGATGAGCAGTTCTTC
NA	TRBV3-1	few	TRBJ2-4	CASSDSQNIQYF	TGTGCCAGCAGCGATTCACAAAACATTCAGTACTTC
NA	TRBV5-1	NA	TRBJ2-1	CASSPRGMVEQFF	TGCGCCAGCAGCCCCCGGGGGATGGTCGAGCAGTTCTTC
TRBD1	TRBV6-5	NA	TRBJ2-2	CASRPVRGPDTGELFF	TGTGCCAGCAGACCCGTGAGGGGGCCCGACACCGGGGAGCTGTTTTTT
TRBD1	TRBV11-2	NA	TRBJ2-2	CASSWGTGTGELFF	TGTGCCAGCAGCTGGGGGACAGGGACCGGGGAGCTGTTTTTT
NA	TRBV2	NA	TRBJ1-3	CASRLISGSSGNTIYF	TGTGCCAGCCGACTAATCTCAGGGTCGTCTGGAAACACCATATATTTT
NA	TRBV7-2	many	TRBJ1-6	CASSTRQVQNSPLHF	TGTGCCAGCAGCACACGACAGGTTCAGAATTCACCCCTCCACTTT
TRBD2	TRBV10-3	many	TRBJ2-7	CAIREDRGSHEQYF	TGTGCCATCCGTGAGGACCGCGGGAGCCACGAGCAGTACTTC
NA	TRBV29-1	many	TRBJ2-3	CSVTGLQWPDTQYF	TGCAGCGTAACCGGACTCCAATGGCCAGATACGCAGTATTTT
NA	TRBV11-2	few	TRBJ2-3	CASSFRRTDTQYF	TGTGCCAGCAGCTTCAGGCGCACAGATACGCAGTATTTT
TRBD2	TRBV25-1	NA	TRBJ2-1	CASSLRLAGGPPNEQFF	TGTGCCAGCTCCCTCCGACTAGCGGGAGGGCCCCCCAATGAGCAGTTCTTC
NA	TRBV4-1	many	TRBJ1-2	CASSQGQNYGYTF	TGCGCCAGCAGCCAAGGGCAGAACTATGGCTACACCTTC
NA	TRBV3-1	many	TRBJ2-3	CASTRGRISTDTQYF	TGTGCCAGCACCCGGGGACGCATCAGCACAGATACGCAGTATTTT
NA	TRBV6-1	NA	TRBJ1-5	CASSELGGPGKNQPQHF	TGTGCCAGCAGTGAACTTGGAGGGCCGGGGAAAAATCAGCCCCAGCATTTT
TRBD2	TRBV23-1	NA	TRBJ2-1	CASNSDILGSGRADYNEQFF	TGCGCCAGCAACTCGGACATATTAGGGAGCGGGAGGGCCGATTACAATGAGCAGTTCTTC
TRBD2	TRBV9	few	TRBJ2-2	CASSVGGLNTGELFF	TGTGCCAGCAGCGTAGGGGGACTAAATACCGGGGAGCTGTTTTTT
TRBD1	TRBV7-8	few	TRBJ1-4	CASGEGAAEKLFF	TGTGCCAGCGGAGAGGGGGCTGCTGAAAAACTGTTTTTT
NA	TRBV28	NA	TRBJ2-7	CASSIWPQGSYEQYF	TGTGCCAGCAGCATATGGCCCCAGGGTTCCTACGAGCAGTACTTC
NA	TRBV5-1	NA	TRBJ2-3	CASSLPVGASADTQYF	TGCGCCAGCAGCTTGCCCGTCGGTGCTTCAGCGGATACGCAGTATTTT
TRBD2	TRBV28	many	TRBJ2-7	CASSFGLAGGNSYEQYF	TGTGCCAGCAGTTTCGGACTAGCGGGAGGGAACTCCTACGAGCAGTACTTC
NA	TRBV11-3	NA	TRBJ2-5	CASSLMVQTGQETQYF	TGTGCCAGCAGCTTAATGGTCCAAACGGGTCAAGAGACCCAGTACTTC
TRBD2	TRBV12-3/TRBV12-4	few	TRBJ2-3	CASSLYGTSGTDTQYF	TGTGCCAGCAGTTTATACGGGACTAGCGGCACAGATACGCAGTATTTT
TRBD1	TRBV7-9	many	TRBJ1-5	CASSAGQGAGQPQHF	TGTGCCAGCAGCGCGGGACAGGGGGCCGGCCAGCCCCAGCATTTT
NA	TRBV3-1	few	TRBJ1-6	CASSQVWRSSYNSPLHF	TGTGCCAGCAGCCAGGTTTGGAGGAGCTCCTATAATTCACCCCTCCACTTT
NA	TRBV6-1	NA	TRBJ1-6	CASSEGAYNSPLHF	TGTGCCAGCAGTGAAGGGGCCTATAATTCACCCCTCCACTTT
NA	TRBV3-1	NA	TRBJ2-1	CASSQVVLGGNNEQFF	TGTGCCAGCAGCCAAGTTGTACTAGGAGGCAACAATGAGCAGTTCTTC
NA	TRBV28	few	TRBJ2-7	CASFGPSGHGEQYF	TGTGCCAGCTTCGGTCCCTCCGGGCACGGAGAGCAGTACTTC
NA	TRBV4-3	NA	TRBJ2-2	CASSQDGQGWGGELFF	TGCGCCAGCAGCCAAGATGGCCAGGGTTGGGGCGGGGAGCTGTTTTTT
NA	TRBV6-2/TRBV6-3	NA	TRBJ2-6	CASTPGWTGANVLTF	TGTGCCAGCACCCCGGGGTGGACTGGGGCCAACGTCCTGACTTTC
NA	TRBV7-2	many	TRBJ2-3	CASSLVGTSSTDTQYF	TGTGCCAGCAGCTTAGTAGGTACCTCTAGCACAGATACGCAGTATTTT
NA	TRBV5-1	NA	TRBJ2-7	CASSLTTGDSYEQYF	TGCGCCAGCAGCTTGACGACAGGAGATTCCTACGAGCAGTACTTC
TRBD1	TRBV5-1	NA	TRBJ1-2	CASSGTGQGSYGYTF	TGCGCCAGCAGCGGAACGGGACAGGGGAGCTATGGCTACACCTTC
NA	TRBV2	NA	TRBJ1-2	CASSTTGNYGYTF	TGTGCCAGCAGTACAACAGGGAACTATGGCTACACCTTC
TRBD2	TRBV10-3	NA	TRBJ2-2	CAIRDIAGGQHTGELFF	TGTGCCATCAGGGATATAGCGGGAGGCCAGCACACCGGGGAGCTGTTTTTT
NA	TRBV20-1	NA	TRBJ2-3	CSAQLSTDTQYF	TGCAGTGCTCAATTAAGCACAGATACGCAGTATTTT
TRBD1	TRBV29-1	NA	TRBJ2-7	CSVGTGDSYEQYF	TGCAGCGTCGGGACAGGCGATAGTTACGAGCAGTACTTC
NA	TRBV7-9	NA	TRBJ2-3	CASSLAPFRTDTQYF	TGTGCCAGCAGCTTAGCCCCGTTTCGTACAGATACGCAGTATTTT
NA	TRBV29-1	NA	TRBJ2-3	CSVAGSGTNTQYF	TGCAGCGTCGCGGGCTCAGGGACAAATACGCAGTATTTT
TRBD1	TRBV12-3/TRBV12-4	NA	TRBJ1-4	CASSVTGTEEKLFF	TGTGCCAGCAGCGTCACCGGGACAGAAGAAAAACTGTTTTTT